The 4 T cell receptor beta chains given below trace back to one sample, sequenced in a study of blood T cell repertoires in COVID-19 (dated by TCRdb to the early 2020s). The library was obtained by the immunoSEQ multiplex PCR assay. This is the immuneACCESS table as TCRdb keeps it, with only in-frame sequences that have V and J called. A part of the clones is gone; compared with another copy, unresolved V genes explain less than half, and the rest is unexplained. The sample yields 90,000 to 150,000 clones; 85% to 90% were counted once. 3.9% of the sample lies in the top ten. The sequenced sample consisted of peripheral blood. The receptors come from a man aged 60 to 75 with acute or convalescent COVID-19.

This chain connects TRBV20-1 to TRBJ1-2; no reliable D call. V lost 1 base and J lost 6, with 6 bases in between. This CDR3 is built from 11 residues. CDR1 and CDR2 from the germline V gene are DFQATT and SNEGSKA (reference sequence). CDR3 in amino acids: CSARVFDGYTF. The CDR3 region has the DNA TGCAGTGCTAGAGTCTTTGATGGCTACACCTTC.

This clone was recorded only once. This chain joins TRBV7-2 and TRBJ1-5; tentative D call: TRBD1 (6 bases). V lost 2 bases, J lost 7 bases, and 15 bases lay in between. The CDR3 runs 15 residues. Germline lookup yields CDR1 SGHTA and CDR2 FQGNSA. CDR3 sequence (DNA): TGTGCCAGCAGCTTATCGTGGGGGCGTGAGCAGCCCCAGCATTTT. Translating it yields CASSLSWGREQPQHF. Together with reference TRBV7-2 and TRBJ1-5, the CDR3 gives the full variable domain: GAGVSQSPSNKVTEKGKDVELRCDPISGHTALYWYRQSLGQGLEFLIYFQGNSAPDKSGLPSDRFSAERTGGSVSTLTIQRTQQEDSAVYLCASSLSWGREQPQHFGDGTRLSIL.

This clone has a single count. V gene TRBV7-6 combines with J gene TRBJ2-1; 12 bases line up with TRBD2. The junction had 8 bases not matched to a gene; V was cut back by 1 base and J by 7 bases. Germline CDR1 SGHVS, CDR2 FNYEAQ. The CDR3 is made up of 17 amino acids. The CDR3 region has the DNA TGTGCCAGCAGCTTAGGAGAGACTAGCGGGAGCTTAAATGAGCAGTTCTTC. Protein product: CASSLGETSGSLNEQFF.

J is TRBJ1-5 and V is TRBV5-6, with D unclear. The CDR3 consists of 14 residues. Germline V CDR1 and CDR2: SGHDT, YYEEEE. V was pared by 3 bases and J by 9 bases, with 16 bases between. CDR3 sequence reads: CASSSGGSRGPQHF. The CDR3 nucleotides are TGTGCCAGCAGCTCCGGAGGGTCCCGAGGGCCCCAGCATTTT.